A single sample gave rise to the 7 T cell receptor beta chains below, sequenced in a study of T-cell memory formation after mild COVID-19. TCRdb re-derived calls from the 5' RACE reads in MiXCR, one entry per CDR3 protein. This table holds 250,000 to 400,000 distinct CDR3 sequences, roughly an eighth found once. The specimen was PBMCs or a T cell subset sorted from them (not recorded which). These receptors originate from a young man who had mild COVID-19 (a few samples of this study predate the infection). Cell type and time point are not known.

This chain uses TRBV6-5 with TRBJ1-1; tentatively, D is TRBD1 (5 bases). Germline V gene data show CDR1 as MNHEY and CDR2 as SVGAGI. The CDR3 sequence is 15 residues long. V lost 2 bases, J lost 2 bases, and 12 bases lay in between. CDR3 protein: CASSYGATENTEAFF. CDR3 DNA sequence: TGTGCCAGCAGTTACGGAGCGACAGAAAACACTGAAGCTTTCTTT.

This clonotype was found a few times. The V call is TRBV5-1, the J call TRBJ1-1, with D tentatively TRBD1 (5 bases). This CDR3 comprises 15 residues. CDR1 SGHRS and CDR2 YFSETQ come from the germline V gene. Trimming left V 6 bases short and J 3 bases short, with 18 bases between. The CDR3 DNA reads TGCGCCAGCACGGGGCACGGGATTGGGGACACTGAAGCTTTCTTT. This gives the protein CASTGHGIGDTEAFF.

The gene calls are TRBV29-1 and TRBJ2-2; D gene uncertain. Germline CDR1 is SQVTM and CDR2 is ANQGSEA. The germline V and J ends were trimmed by 6 bases and 5 bases, with 4 bases remaining between them. The CDR3 loop spans 10 amino acids. The CDR3, as DNA: TGCAGCGTATATACCGGGGAGCTGTTTTTT. Its translation is CSVYTGELFF.

This clonotype was found a few times. The chain recombines TRBV27 with TRBJ2-3; D assignment may be TRBD1 or TRBD2 (5 bases each). The CDR3 runs to 14 residues. The germline V gene encodes CDR1 MNHEY and CDR2 SMNVEV (reference sequence). The V and J ends lost 5 bases and 0 bases respectively, with 9 bases between them. The CDR3 sequence is CASSNRDSTDTQYF. CDR3 bases: TGTGCCAGCAGTAACCGGGACAGCACAGATACGCAGTATTTT.

This clonotype was recorded many times. The chain recombines TRBV4-3 with TRBJ2-7; tentative D call: TRBD2 (6 bases). Trimming removed 1 base at V and 4 bases at J, with 14 bases between. Germline CDR1 is LGHNA and CDR2 is YSLEER. This CDR3 has 15 residues. The CDR3 region has the DNA TGCGCCAGCAGCCAAGTTCTTAGCCGGGGGTACGAGCAGTACTTC. Protein product: CASSQVLSRGYEQYF.

The chain is built from TRBV5-6 and TRBJ2-7, with no clear D. V lost 3 bases and J lost 3, with 10 bases in between. The CDR3 length is 13 residues. In germline, CDR1 is SGHDT, CDR2 YYEEEE. The CDR3 DNA is TGTGCCAGCAGCTCAAGTCGGAACTACGAGCAGTACGTC. Encoded protein: CASSSSRNYEQYV.

The gene calls are TRBV5-1 and TRBJ1-6; 7 bases are a match to TRBD1. The CDR3 consists of 14 residues. V was clipped by 1 base and J by 8 bases; unmatched bases: 3. CDR1 is SGHRS and CDR2 is YFSETQ in the germline V gene. The CDR3: CASSLITGDSPLHF. Written as DNA, the CDR3 is TGCGCCAGCAGCTTGATCACAGGGGATTCACCCCTCCACTTT.